These 30 T cell receptor beta chains were sequenced from one sample in a study of shared clonotypes between healthy human individuals. Profiled with immunoSEQ multiplex PCR; TCRdb holds only in-frame clones, not every one. Altogether approximately 2,000,000 clones are present, under 95% being singletons, with the ten largest covering 0.3% to 0.45%. The specimen sequenced was naive CD4+ T cells from PBMCs. The sample's subset: CD45RA+ positively selected. These receptors were obtained from a man younger than 35 in good health. Some clones in this sample may be carry-over from other donors' samples.

This clone was seen only once. The chain uses TRBV9 and TRBJ2-5; 11 bases match TRBD1. CDR3 length equals 15 residues. Germline CDR1 is SGDLS and CDR2 is YYNGEE. The V segment lost 0 bases and the J segment 4 bases; nucleotides outside the gene matches: 2. CDR3 loop: CASSVEGTGGETQYF. CDR3 DNA: TGTGCCAGCAGCGTAGAGGGGACAGGGGGAGAGACCCAGTACTTC.

The gene calls are TRBV7-9 and TRBJ2-1; D remains unclear. CDR3 length: 15 amino acids. Per the germline V gene, CDR1 is SEHNR and CDR2 is FQNEAQ (reference sequence). V lost 2 bases and J 3 bases, leaving 11 bases between the germline ends. The CDR3 spells CASSLIRRDYNEQFF. CDR3 sequence (DNA): TGTGCCAGCAGCTTAATTCGAAGGGACTACAATGAGCAGTTCTTC.

With respect to this clone: Other DNA sequences in this specimen translate into the identical CDR3. The chain joins TRBV30 to TRBJ2-7, with 9 nucleotides matching TRBD1. With 0 bases clipped from V and 1 base from J, the junction kept 1 base outside the gene matches. Germline assignment: CDR1 GTSNPN and CDR2 SVGIG (reference sequence). The CDR3 contains 14 residues. The CDR3 region is CAWSVGTGSYEQYF. CDR3 DNA sequence: TGTGCCTGGAGTGTCGGGACAGGGTCCTACGAGCAGTACTTC.

The count of this clone is one. V usage is TRBV7-9 and J usage is TRBJ1-1, with D possibly matching TRBD1 (6 bases). CDR1 is SEHNR, CDR2 FQNEAQ, per germline (reference sequence). Between the trimmed V and J ends, which lost 6 bases and 1 base, there was a span of 9 bases. The CDR3 totals 13 residues. The CDR3 nucleotides read TGTGCCAGCAGACTACAGGGGAACACTGAAGCTTTCTTT. This gives the protein CASRLQGNTEAFF.

With regard to this clone: The sample carries other DNA sequences with the same CDR3. The chain joins TRBV5-4 to TRBJ2-1, with TRBD2 matching over 8 bases. Germline V lookup: CDR1 SGHNT, CDR2 YYREEE (reference sequence). The length of the CDR3 is 15 residues. J was trimmed by 7 bases and V by 0 bases; bases with no gene match: 6. The chain's CDR3 is CASSLASGSRNEQFF. The CDR3 DNA follows: TGTGCCAGCAGCTTGGCGAGCGGGAGCAGGAATGAGCAGTTCTTC. The full variable domain, its missing parts supplied by reference TRBV5-4 and TRBJ2-1, is ETGVTQSPTHLIKTRGQQVTLRCSSQSGHNTVSWYQQALGQGPQFIFQYYREEENGRGNFPPRFSGLQFPNYSSELNVNALELDDSALYLCASSLASGSRNEQFFGPGTRLTVL.

This chain uses TRBV19 with TRBJ2-3, with 11 bases matching TRBD2. The V gene end was trimmed by 4 bases and the J gene end by 5 bases; junction bases not matched to a gene: 2. The CDR3 sequence is 14 residues long. Looked up from germline, CDR1 is LNHDA and CDR2 is SQIVND (reference sequence). Written as DNA, the CDR3 is TGTGCCAGTAGTAATCTAGCGGGAGGAGATACGCAGTATTTT. This codes for CASSNLAGGDTQYF.

Remarks on this clone: The identical CDR3 is also encoded by other nucleotide sequences in the sample. The chain couples TRBV18 to TRBJ1-1; 9 bases line up with TRBD1. The CDR3 runs 14 residues. The germline CDR1 and CDR2 sequences are KGHSH and LQKENI. The J segment lost 5 bases and the V segment lost 3 bases, leaving 4 bases of the junction unmatched. In DNA, the CDR3 is TGTGCCAGCTCACCGGACAGGGGCACGACTGAAGCTTTCTTT. It is translated as CASSPDRGTTEAFF.

The chain uses TRBV6-6 and TRBJ1-6; TRBD1 might be the D (5 bases). This CDR3 is 15 amino acids long. V was clipped by 0 bases and J by 7 bases, with 10 bases between them. From germline, CDR1 is MNHNY and CDR2 SVGAGI (reference sequence). CDR3 residues: CASSYSDIINSPLHF. CDR3 in DNA: TGTGCCAGCAGTTACTCGGACATAATCAATTCACCCCTCCACTTT.

This chain joins TRBV10-1 and TRBJ2-7; D unresolved. CDR3 length: 13 residues. The V gene lost 10 bases and the J gene lost 0 bases, with 13 bases spanning the gap. The germline V gene has CDR1 WNHNN and CDR2 SYGVQD (reference sequence). In DNA, the CDR3 is TGCGCCACCTTTGGCGGAAGCTCCTACGAGCAGTACTTC. Its protein is CATFGGSSYEQYF.

V and J are TRBV19 and TRBJ2-1; 13 nucleotides agree with TRBD2. CDR3 size: 16 residues. J was trimmed by 7 bases and V by 6 bases; bases with no gene match: 9. Per germline, CDR1 LNHDA and CDR2 SQIVND (reference sequence). In DNA, the CDR3 is TGTGCCAGTAGCCGGACCGGGACTAGCGGGAAAAATGAGCAGTTCTTC. Amino acids: CASSRTGTSGKNEQFF.

Concerning this clone itself: The same CDR3 can be traced to other DNA sequences in this sample. The rearrangement joins TRBV28 to TRBJ1-5; possible D gene TRBD1, 5 bases. V lost 2 bases and J lost 1, with 9 bases in between. This CDR3 contains 15 residues. Germline V gene sequence: CDR1 MDHEN, CDR2 SYDVKM. CDR3 in amino acids: CASSLRQRSNQPQHF. CDR3 sequence (DNA): TGTGCCAGCAGTTTACGACAGCGGAGCAATCAGCCCCAGCATTTT.

The table lists this clone with a count of one. This chain joins TRBV18 and TRBJ2-7, with 9 nucleotides matching TRBD1. Germline values: CDR1 KGHSH, CDR2 LQKENI. The CDR3 totals 15 residues. V trimming: 3 bases; J trimming: 3 bases; junction bases outside the gene matches: 6. CDR3 coding DNA: TGTGCCAGCTCACCTTGGACAGGGGAGATCTACGAGCAGTACTTC. Amino acid sequence: CASSPWTGEIYEQYF.

The gene calls are TRBV10-1 and TRBJ2-1; D may correspond to TRBD1 or TRBD2 (5 bases each). Trimming took 4 bases from V and 5 from J, leaving 18 bases between them. Germline CDR1 is WNHNN and CDR2 is SYGVQD (reference sequence). The CDR3 runs to 16 residues. The CDR3 region has the DNA TGCGCCAGCAGTGCTTCGGGGACCCGAGAGGACAATGAGCAGTTCTTC. Its protein is CASSASGTREDNEQFF.

V is TRBV30 and J is TRBJ2-7, with D tentatively TRBD1 or TRBD2 (5 bases each). The V end was cut by 7 bases, the J end by 7 bases, with 14 bases between. The CDR3 consists of 11 residues. Germline V CDR1 and CDR2: GTSNPN, SVGIG (reference sequence). The chain's CDR3 is CALDGWGEQYF. The CDR3 region has the DNA TGTGCCTTAGACGGATGGGGGGAGCAGTACTTC.

The chain couples TRBV15 to TRBJ1-2, with 8 bases that match TRBD1. The CDR3 consists of 18 residues. The V gene end was trimmed by 0 bases and the J gene end by 7 bases; junction bases not matched to a gene: 16. Per the germline V gene, CDR1 is LNHNV and CDR2 is YYDKDF (reference sequence). CDR3 residues: CATSRDLTLGQGFIGYTF. Written as DNA, the CDR3 is TGTGCCACCAGCAGAGATCTAACCCTCGGACAGGGCTTTATTGGCTACACCTTC.

The V gene is TRBV5-1, the J gene TRBJ2-7, with 9 nucleotides matching TRBD2. Germline trimming cut 4 bases from V and 7 bases from J; bases unmatched to any gene: 12. CDR3 size: 15 residues. CDR1 is SGHRS, CDR2 YFSETQ, per germline. DNA for the CDR3: TGCGCCAGCAGCCCTAGCGGGGCGGGTGAGAGGGAGCAGTACTTC. Translating it yields CASSPSGAGEREQYF.

The chain uses TRBV7-2 and TRBJ1-3, with D unclear. Germline CDR1 and CDR2: SGHTA and FQGNSA. V was trimmed by 2 bases and J by 0 bases, leaving 8 bases between them. This CDR3 has 15 residues. CDR3: CASSLFQSSGNTIYF. In nucleotides, the CDR3 is TGTGCCAGCAGCTTATTTCAGAGCTCTGGAAACACCATATATTTT.

The genes are TRBV28 and TRBJ1-1; 9 bases align to TRBD1. The CDR3 covers 14 residues. V lost 7 bases to trimming and J lost 4 bases; unmatched junction nucleotides: 7. Germline V gene data show CDR1 as MDHEN and CDR2 as SYDVKM. In DNA, the CDR3 is TGTGCCAGCAAAAACAGGGGGCAGGGCACTGAAGCTTTCTTT. This encodes CASKNRGQGTEAFF.

The rearrangement links TRBV15 to TRBJ1-3; maybe TRBD1 (6 bases). Per the germline V gene, CDR1 is LNHNV and CDR2 is YYDKDF (reference sequence). This CDR3 is 13 amino acids long. V lost 5 bases and J lost 7, with 12 bases in between. The CDR3, as DNA: TGTGCCACCAGCGGGGGGCGGGGGAACACCATATATTTT. Its protein product is CATSGGRGNTIYF.

This clone has more than one count but fewer than ten. The genes are TRBV27 and TRBJ1-5, with a possible D match to TRBD1 (6 bases). Per germline, CDR1 MNHEY and CDR2 SMNVEV (reference sequence). The CDR3 contains 14 residues. Between the trimmed V and J ends, which lost 3 bases and 7 bases, there was a span of 13 bases. CDR3 nucleotide sequence: TGTGCCAGCAGTTTGGGGGGGGCGCGGCAGCCCCAGCATTTT. This gives the protein CASSLGGARQPQHF.

The gene calls are TRBV5-6 and TRBJ2-2, with D possibly being TRBD2 (6 bases). Looked up from germline, CDR1 is SGHDT and CDR2 is YYEEEE. This CDR3 region has 16 residues. The V end was cut by 5 bases, the J end by 0 bases, with 14 bases between. CDR3 in amino acids: CASRPMGGTNTGELFF. The CDR3 nucleotides are TGTGCCAGCAGGCCCATGGGGGGAACGAACACCGGGGAGCTGTTTTTT.

The CDR3 spells CASGAGGSNEQFF. Here the CDR3 DNA reads TGTGCCAGCGGAGCGGGAGGCTCGAATGAGCAGTTCTTC. The chain employs TRBV28 and TRBJ2-1; TRBD2 aligns across 9 bases. Germline V gene data show CDR1 as MDHEN and CDR2 as SYDVKM. The CDR3 consists of 13 residues. V shed 8 bases and J 7 bases; nucleotides not matched to a gene: 6. Full variable domain (rest looked up from reference TRBV28 and TRBJ2-1): DVKVTQSSRYLVKRTGEKVFLECVQDMDHENMFWYRQDPGLGLRLIYFSYDVKMKEKGDIPEGYSVSREKKERFSLILESASTNQTSMYLCASGAGGSNEQFFGPGTRLTVL.

This chain joins TRBV28 and TRBJ2-5, with TRBD2 identical over 10 bases. Per germline, CDR1 MDHEN and CDR2 SYDVKM. This CDR3 spans 14 amino acids. The junction had 4 bases not matched to a gene; V was cut back by 6 bases and J by 3 bases. CDR3 residues: CASSRGTSEETQYF. The CDR3 coding sequence is TGTGCCAGCAGCCGGGGGACTAGCGAAGAGACCCAGTACTTC.

The chain recombines TRBV7-2 with TRBJ1-1; the D is unclear. V shed 1 base and J shed 2 bases, with 8 bases lying between them. Germline CDR1 and CDR2: SGHTA and FQGNSA. The CDR3 is made up of 14 amino acids. CDR3 in DNA: TGTGCCAGCAGCTTAGACCCCAGAAACACTGAAGCTTTCTTT. This translates into CASSLDPRNTEAFF.

The sample holds one count of this clone. The rearrangement links TRBV5-5 to TRBJ1-1; TRBD1 is a possible D gene (6 bases). V lost 4 bases, J lost 9 bases, and 16 bases lay in between. Germline CDR1 SGHKS, CDR2 YYEKEE (reference sequence). The CDR3 extends over 13 amino acids. The CDR3 coding sequence is TGTGCCAGCAGCCCGGGGGGCAGGGTTCAAGCTTTCTTT. Translation gives CASSPGGRVQAFF.

The chain joins TRBV9 to TRBJ2-1; a weak D match, TRBD1 (6 bases). This CDR3 is 14 amino acids long. The V end was cut by 6 bases, the J end by 10 bases, with 20 bases between. Germline CDR1 and CDR2: SGDLS and YYNGEE. CDR3 nucleotides: TGTGCCAGCACCCGAGACGGCTTTAGGGGGGAGCAGTTCTTC. Its protein product is CASTRDGFRGEQFF.

The V and J genes are TRBV11-2 and TRBJ2-2, with D perhaps TRBD1 or TRBD2 (6 bases each). This CDR3 spans 15 amino acids. From germline, CDR1 is SGHAT and CDR2 FQNNGV. With 5 bases removed from V and 4 bases from J, the gap between germline ends came to 14 bases. The CDR3 region is CASSPPGGPTGELFF. In DNA form, the CDR3 reads TGTGCCAGCAGCCCGCCCGGGGGCCCCACCGGGGAGCTGTTTTTT.

The V call is TRBV6-1, the J call TRBJ1-2; a possible D gene is TRBD1 (6 bases). Trimming pared 6 bases from V and 3 bases from J, leaving 11 bases between. This CDR3 is 13 amino acids long. The germline V gene encodes CDR1 MNHNS and CDR2 SASEGT. CDR3 coding DNA: TGTGCCAGCAGGCGGACAGAGTACTATGGCTACACCTTC. Amino acids: CASRRTEYYGYTF.

The J gene is TRBJ2-7, the V gene TRBV28; D remains ambiguous. This CDR3 is built from 15 residues. The germline V gene has CDR1 MDHEN and CDR2 SYDVKM. The V end was cut by 7 bases, the J end by 0 bases, with 16 bases between. The CDR3 bases are TGTGCCAGCAAGGCCACACTGGAATACTCCTACGAGCAGTACTTC. Its protein product is CASKATLEYSYEQYF.

The V call is TRBV7-2, the J call TRBJ1-1; D is unresolved. The germline CDR1 and CDR2 sequences are SGHTA and FQGNSA. The V end lost 5 bases, the J end lost 7 bases, and 17 bases lay between the germline ends. This CDR3 is 14 amino acids long. This CDR3 is CASSRAVVVNEAFF. In DNA form, the CDR3 reads TGTGCCAGCAGCCGAGCCGTCGTGGTGAATGAAGCTTTCTTT. Together with reference TRBV7-2 and TRBJ1-1, the CDR3 gives the full variable domain: GAGVSQSPSNKVTEKGKDVELRCDPISGHTALYWYRQSLGQGLEFLIYFQGNSAPDKSGLPSDRFSAERTGGSVSTLTIQRTQQEDSAVYLCASSRAVVVNEAFFGQGTRLTVV.